This T cell receptor beta chain came from a study of blood T cells in healthy people across ages. At the level of the study: Template switching caught about one barcoded beta molecule for each two T cells.

The second PCR ran 7 to 11 cycles with a sample-barcoded 5' primer and J-beta primers. Researchers report that a template-switch adaptor with 12 random nucleotides tagged each cDNA molecule. Each CDR3 protein gets one entry after TCRdb re-called the 5' RACE reads with MiXCR. The table includes 1.5 million to 2 million distinct CDR3 sequences, 28% detected once. Drawn from each donor were roughly 10 milliliters of peripheral blood. V lost 6 bases, J lost 5 bases, and 5 bases stayed unmatched. The CDR3 is 14 amino acids. Per the germline V gene, CDR1 is SNHLY and CDR2 is FYNNEI. Input material: blood. The rearrangement uses TRBV2 and TRBJ2-7; 12 bases line up with TRBD2. The sequence derives from a woman in her 30s in good health. The CDR3 region has the DNA TGTGCCAGCAGGGGAACTAGCGGGGGGAACGAGCAGTACTTC. Translating it yields CASRGTSGGNEQYF. Together with reference TRBV2 and TRBJ2-7, the CDR3 gives the full variable domain: EPEVTQTPSHQVTQMGQEVILRCVPISNHLYFYWYRQILGQKVEFLVSFYNNEISEKSEIFDDQFSVERPDGSNFTLKIRSTKLEDSAMYFCASRGTSGGNEQYFGPGTRLTVT.